A single sample is the source of the 2 T cell receptor beta chains below, sequenced in a study of blood T cell repertoires in COVID-19. TCRdb's copy holds only in-frame clones and misses some; the assay was immunoSEQ multiplex PCR. The sample includes roughly 400,000 clones, 85% to 90% of them seen just once. The sample taken for sequencing was PBMCs or T cells enriched from blood (not recorded which). Receptors were obtained from a man under 40 who had recovered from COVID-19.

The V gene is TRBV10-3, the J gene TRBJ1-2; D remains ambiguous. CDR3 length: 11 residues. CDR1 is ENHRY and CDR2 is SYGVKD in the germline V gene. V was trimmed by 5 bases and J by 8 bases, leaving 9 bases between them. The CDR3 nucleotides are TGTGCCATCAGTCCGGGTGAAGGCTACACCTTC. It codes for CAISPGEGYTF.

The J gene is TRBJ2-7, the V gene TRBV18; 9 nucleotides align to TRBD2. The CDR3 is 16 residues long. CDR1 is KGHSH, CDR2 LQKENI, per germline. J gave up 2 bases and V 1 base, and 6 bases lay outside the gene matches. This CDR3 reads CASSPRGGRAPYEQYF. In DNA form, the CDR3 reads TGTGCCAGCTCACCACGCGGCGGGAGGGCCCCCTACGAGCAGTACTTC.